This T cell receptor (beta chain) is drawn from a study of response to subunit inactivated influenza vaccine. Whole-study findings and limits: Every seasonal influenza vaccination brings in few new T cells, the authors suggested.

MiXCR, run by TCRdb on the RT-PCR reads, gives a single entry per CDR3 protein. The sample has 500,000 to 600,000 distinct CDR3 sequences; 13% are singletons. Points on this clonotype: Its antigen is undetermined.

With 0 bases removed from V and 6 bases from J, the gap between germline ends came to 7 bases. CDR1 is SGHRS, CDR2 YFSETQ, per germline. The CDR3 totals 13 residues. This sequence originates from a man in his forties or fifties who received an inactivated influenza vaccine. The sequences come from PBMCs from blood, collected 45 days after vaccination. The rearrangement uses TRBV5-1 and TRBJ2-1, with no clear D. CDR3 sequence (DNA): TGCGCCAGCAGCTTGGTGGTCGGCAATGAGCAGTTCTTC. Its protein product is CASSLVVGNEQFF.